This T cell receptor (beta chain) was recovered during a study of cytomegalovirus exposure and HLA in healthy donors. Turning to the study itself: One earlier analysis, a look at around 180 million T cells, found around 110 million unique TCR beta sequences. General study points: Sequencing likely generated an artifact that appeared as a cluster of highly shared sequence variants.

The germline V gene has CDR1 SGHNT and CDR2 YENEEA. CDR3 length: 15 residues. V was pared by 2 bases and J by 5 bases, with 13 bases between. PCR primers comprised 60 Vbeta and 13 Jbeta primers. Per the study methods: In a later analysis, tens of millions of unique TCR beta chains included roughly 11 million shared by two or more donors. Some clones are missing from TCRdb's copy, which holds only in-frame ones; the method was immunoSEQ multiplex PCR. The V and J calls and the clone size are those of that table, but D and trimming were determined from the DNA. The sample contains over 110,000 clones, approximately 80% of which appear only once. In the case of this clone: Its antigen is unknown.

Sampled while nominally healthy, donors likely had unrecorded immune exposures. This chain joins TRBV11-3 and TRBJ2-1; D unresolved. This clonotype was sampled from a woman in her sixties in good health and CMV-seropositive. Sequencing was carried out using PBMCs. As DNA, the CDR3 is TGTGCCAGCAGCTTATTTACGGAGCCTCACAATGAGCAGTTCTTC. Translation gives CASSLFTEPHNEQFF.